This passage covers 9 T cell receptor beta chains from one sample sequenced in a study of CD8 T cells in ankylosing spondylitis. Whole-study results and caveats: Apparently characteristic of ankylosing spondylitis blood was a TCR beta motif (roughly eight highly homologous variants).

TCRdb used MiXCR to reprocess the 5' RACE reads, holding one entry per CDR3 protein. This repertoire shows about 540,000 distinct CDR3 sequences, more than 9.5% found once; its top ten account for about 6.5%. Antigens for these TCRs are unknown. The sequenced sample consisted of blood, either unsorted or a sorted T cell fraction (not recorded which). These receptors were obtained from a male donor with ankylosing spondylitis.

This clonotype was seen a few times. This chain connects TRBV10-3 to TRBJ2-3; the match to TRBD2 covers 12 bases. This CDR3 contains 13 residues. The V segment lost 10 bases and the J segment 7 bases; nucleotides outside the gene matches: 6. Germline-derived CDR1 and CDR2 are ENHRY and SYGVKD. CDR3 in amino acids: CATGLAGIYTQYF. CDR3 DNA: TGTGCCACCGGACTAGCGGGAATTTATACGCAGTATTTT.

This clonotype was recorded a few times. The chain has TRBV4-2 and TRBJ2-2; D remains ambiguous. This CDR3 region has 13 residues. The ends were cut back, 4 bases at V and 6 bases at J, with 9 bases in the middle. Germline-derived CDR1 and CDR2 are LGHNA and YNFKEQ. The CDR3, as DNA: TGTGCCAGCAGCCGATCCACCGCCGGGGAGCTGTTTTTT. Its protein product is CASSRSTAGELFF.

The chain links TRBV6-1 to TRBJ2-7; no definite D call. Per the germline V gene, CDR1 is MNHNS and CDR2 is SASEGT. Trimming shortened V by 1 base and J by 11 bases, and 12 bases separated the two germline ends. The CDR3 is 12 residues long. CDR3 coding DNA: TGTGCCAGCAGTGAAGAAGGAAAGGTGGAGTACTTC. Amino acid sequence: CASSEEGKVEYF.

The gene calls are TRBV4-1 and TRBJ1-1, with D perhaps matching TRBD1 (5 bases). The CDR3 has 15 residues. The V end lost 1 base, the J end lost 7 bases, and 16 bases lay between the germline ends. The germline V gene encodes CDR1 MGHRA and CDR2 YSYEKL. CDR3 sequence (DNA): TGCGCCAGCAGCCAAGGGGGGGGTCTCCCCGTTGAAGCTTTCTTT. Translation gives CASSQGGGLPVEAFF.

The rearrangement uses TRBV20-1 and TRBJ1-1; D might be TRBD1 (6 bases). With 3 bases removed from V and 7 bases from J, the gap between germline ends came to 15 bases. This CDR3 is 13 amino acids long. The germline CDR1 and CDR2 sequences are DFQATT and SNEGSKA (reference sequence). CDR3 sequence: CSASPGGRDEAFF. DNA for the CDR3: TGCAGTGCTAGTCCCGGGGGCAGGGATGAAGCTTTCTTT.

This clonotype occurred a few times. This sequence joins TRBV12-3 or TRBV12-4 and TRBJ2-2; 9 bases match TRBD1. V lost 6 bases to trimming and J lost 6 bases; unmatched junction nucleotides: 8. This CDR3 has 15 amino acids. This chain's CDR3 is CASRNGQGWAGELFF. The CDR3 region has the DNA TGTGCCAGCAGAAATGGACAGGGGTGGGCCGGGGAGCTGTTTTTT.

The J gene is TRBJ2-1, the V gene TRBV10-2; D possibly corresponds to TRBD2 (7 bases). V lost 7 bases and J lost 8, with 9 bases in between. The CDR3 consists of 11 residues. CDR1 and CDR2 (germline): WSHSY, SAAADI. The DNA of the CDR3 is TGCGCCAGCACCGGGGGGCATGAGCAGTTCTTC. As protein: CASTGGHEQFF.

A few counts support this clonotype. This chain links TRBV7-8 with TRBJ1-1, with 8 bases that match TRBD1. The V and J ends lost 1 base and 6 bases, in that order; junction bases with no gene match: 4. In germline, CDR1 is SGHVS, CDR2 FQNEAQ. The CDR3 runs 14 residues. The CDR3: CASSLGTGSAEAFF. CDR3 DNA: TGTGCCAGCAGCTTAGGGACAGGGTCTGCTGAAGCTTTCTTT.

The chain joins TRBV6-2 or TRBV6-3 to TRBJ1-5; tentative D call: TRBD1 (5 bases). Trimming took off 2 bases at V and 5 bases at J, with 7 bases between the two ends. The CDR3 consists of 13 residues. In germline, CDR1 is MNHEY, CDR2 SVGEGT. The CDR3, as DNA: TGTGCCAGCAGTTACACGGGGGATCAGCCCCAGCATTTT. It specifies CASSYTGDQPQHF.